This entry is about one T cell receptor (beta chain). The data were produced by immunoSEQ multiplex PCR, yet TCRdb's version contains in-frame clones alone and is incomplete. The table includes 110,000 to 150,000 clones, approximately 80% detected once. The CDR3 is 14 amino acids. Trimming cost V 6 bases and J 0 bases, with 9 bases left between them. Germline-derived CDR1 and CDR2 are SEHNR and FQNEAQ (reference sequence). The record originates from a study of blood T cell repertoires in COVID-19. Study details: Sites across the United States, Italy and Spain contributed samples from acute and convalescent COVID-19.

Donors in Cohort 3 who had recovered were those with two negative PCRs, healthcare professional clearance, or resolution of their symptoms. The sample consisted of PBMCs or T cells enriched from blood (not recorded which). This chain uses TRBV7-9 with TRBJ1-3, with a weak D call TRBD1 (5 bases). This TCR was sampled from a woman aged 40 to 50 who had recovered from COVID-19. The CDR3 DNA sequence: TGTGCCAGCAGTTCAGGGTTCTCTGGAAACACCATATATTTT. It yields the protein CASSSGFSGNTIYF.